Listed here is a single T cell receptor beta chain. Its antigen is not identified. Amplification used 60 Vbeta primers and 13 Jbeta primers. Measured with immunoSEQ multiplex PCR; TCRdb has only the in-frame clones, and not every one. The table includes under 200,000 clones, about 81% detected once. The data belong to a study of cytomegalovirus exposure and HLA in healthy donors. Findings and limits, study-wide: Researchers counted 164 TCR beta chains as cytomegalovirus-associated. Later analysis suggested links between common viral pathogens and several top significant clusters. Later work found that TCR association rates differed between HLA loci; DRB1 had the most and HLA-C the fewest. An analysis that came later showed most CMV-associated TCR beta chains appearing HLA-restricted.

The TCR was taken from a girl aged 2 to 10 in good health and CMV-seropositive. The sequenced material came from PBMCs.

The CDR3 sequence: CASSLLVREETQYF. CDR3 nucleotide sequence: TGTGCCAGCAGCTTGTTGGTACGGGAAGAGACCCAGTACTTC. The chain is built from TRBV5-6 and TRBJ2-5; D ambiguous. V lost 1 base to trimming and J lost 3 bases, with 10 bases between them. The CDR3 consists of 14 residues. Germline CDR1 SGHDT, CDR2 YYEEEE.